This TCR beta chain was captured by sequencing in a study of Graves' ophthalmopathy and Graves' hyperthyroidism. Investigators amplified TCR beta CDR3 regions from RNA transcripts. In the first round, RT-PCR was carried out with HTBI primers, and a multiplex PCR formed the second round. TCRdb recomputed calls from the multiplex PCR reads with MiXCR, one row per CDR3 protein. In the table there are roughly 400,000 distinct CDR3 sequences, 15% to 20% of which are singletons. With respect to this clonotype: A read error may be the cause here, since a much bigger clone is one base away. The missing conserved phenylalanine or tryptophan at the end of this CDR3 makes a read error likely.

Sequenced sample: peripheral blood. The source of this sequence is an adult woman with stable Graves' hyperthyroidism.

CDR3 region: CASSLAWVRDSSYEQYY. As DNA, the CDR3 is TGTGCCAGCAGCTTAGCCTGGGTCCGGGACTCCTCCTACGAGCAGTACTAC. The V and J genes are TRBV7-2 and TRBJ2-7; possible D gene TRBD2, 6 bases. Germline loops: CDR1 SGHTA, CDR2 FQGNSA. V shed 0 bases and J shed 0 bases, with 15 bases lying between them. The CDR3 extends over 17 amino acids.